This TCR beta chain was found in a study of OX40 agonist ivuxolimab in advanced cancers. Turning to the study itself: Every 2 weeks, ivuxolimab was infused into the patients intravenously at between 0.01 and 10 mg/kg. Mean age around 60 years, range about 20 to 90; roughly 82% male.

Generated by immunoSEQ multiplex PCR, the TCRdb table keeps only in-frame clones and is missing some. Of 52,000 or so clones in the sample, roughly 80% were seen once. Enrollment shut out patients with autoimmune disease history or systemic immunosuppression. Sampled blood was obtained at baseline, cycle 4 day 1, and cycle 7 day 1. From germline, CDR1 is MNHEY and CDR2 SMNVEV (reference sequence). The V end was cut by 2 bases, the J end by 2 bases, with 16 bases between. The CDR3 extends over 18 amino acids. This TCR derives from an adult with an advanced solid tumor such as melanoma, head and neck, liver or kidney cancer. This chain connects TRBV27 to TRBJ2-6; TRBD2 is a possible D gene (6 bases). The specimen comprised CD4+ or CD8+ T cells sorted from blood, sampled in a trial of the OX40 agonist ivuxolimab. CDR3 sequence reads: CASSLPIRGVPGANVLTF. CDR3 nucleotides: TGTGCCAGCAGTTTACCGATACGCGGGGTCCCTGGGGCCAACGTCCTGACTTTC.